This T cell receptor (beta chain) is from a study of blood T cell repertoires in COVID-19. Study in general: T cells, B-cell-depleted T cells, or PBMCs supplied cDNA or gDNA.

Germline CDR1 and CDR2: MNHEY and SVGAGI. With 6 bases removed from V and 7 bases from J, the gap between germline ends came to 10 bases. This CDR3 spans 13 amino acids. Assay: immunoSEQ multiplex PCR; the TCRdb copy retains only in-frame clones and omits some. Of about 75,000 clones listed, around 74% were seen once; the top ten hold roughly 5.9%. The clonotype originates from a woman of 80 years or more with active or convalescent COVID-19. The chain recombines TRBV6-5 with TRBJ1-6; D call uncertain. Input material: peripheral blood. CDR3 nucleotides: TGTGCCAGCAGGCGGGGAGAGAATTCACCCCTCCACTTT. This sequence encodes CASRRGENSPLHF.